This T cell receptor beta chain came from a study of cytomegalovirus exposure and HLA in healthy donors. Of note for this clone: The antigen remains unidentified.

Only in-frame clones appear in the TCRdb table, and some are missing; sequencing was by immunoSEQ multiplex PCR. The sample holds approximately 150,000 clones; approximately 88% are singletons and the top ten take about 4.9%. Study-level results: The authors confirmed in vitro that a few CMV-associated chains were specific for CMV antigens.

This CDR3 is built from 17 residues. The germline V and J ends were trimmed by 4 bases and 2 bases, with 20 bases remaining between them. CDR1 and CDR2 from the germline V gene are MGHRA and YSYEKL. The chain couples TRBV4-1 to TRBJ1-2, with a possible D match to TRBD1 (6 bases). The sequence came from a young man in good health and CMV-seropositive. Material: PBMCs. CDR3 in amino acids: CASSPIDRTDLNYGYTF. CDR3 DNA sequence: TGCGCCAGCAGCCCCATCGACAGGACGGATTTAAACTATGGCTACACCTTC.